The entry that follows covers one T cell receptor (beta chain) sequence. The data stem from a study of T-cell reconstitution after alpha-beta-depleted transplantation in children. V lost 3 bases to trimming and J lost 5 bases; unmatched junction nucleotides: 4. Germline CDR1 MNHEY, CDR2 SVGEGT. The CDR3 contains 13 residues. Molecular barcoding with unique molecular identifiers was used for the TCRbeta library. In TCRdb, the PCR reads were re-called with MiXCR into one record per CDR3 protein. The sample has 100,000 to 120,000 distinct CDR3 sequences; 10% to 13% are singletons. The gene calls are TRBV6-2 or TRBV6-3 and TRBJ2-7, with 7 bases lining up with TRBD2. The input for sequencing was PBMCs from the stem cell graft donor, taken from the stem cell graft. The origin of this receptor is a human donor who donated a stem cell graft to a child with acute lymphoblastic leukemia. This CDR3 is CASSYTGTNEQYF. The CDR3 bases are TGTGCCAGCAGTTATACCGGGACTAACGAGCAGTACTTC.